These T cell receptor beta chains were read from a single sample in a study of blood T cell repertoires in COVID-19. The table came from immunoSEQ multiplex PCR; TCRdb's copy has only in-frame clones and leaves some out. The data show approximately 270,000 clones, with about 85% seen just once and 3% held by the top ten. The sample comprised peripheral blood. These receptors came from a man between 18 and 35 years old with active or convalescent COVID-19. CDR3s include the opening cysteine and the closing phenylalanine or tryptophan. D genes are given only for firm matches. Some rows have no size entry. The others give once, few or many, or a class for an expanded clone.

-	-	TRBJ2-2	TRBV7-9	CASSFLKAPNTGELFF	TGTGCCAGCAGCTTTTTGAAAGCCCCGAACACCGGGGAGCTGTTTTTT
-	TRBD1	TRBJ1-2	TRBV5-4	CASSEDRFLKGYTF	TGTGCCAGCAGCGAGGACAGGTTTCTGAAAGGCTACACCTTC
-	-	TRBJ1-3	TRBV15	CATSRDGGSGGNTIYF	TGTGCCACCAGCAGAGATGGCGGGTCGGGGGGAAACACCATATATTTT
-	-	TRBJ1-2	TRBV14	CASRTGTRGGYGYTF	TGTGCCAGCAGGACAGGTACGAGAGGAGGCTATGGCTACACCTTC
-	TRBD2	TRBJ2-1	TRBV20-1	CSASKAGGFRNEQFF	TGCAGTGCTAGTAAAGCGGGAGGGTTTCGCAATGAGCAGTTCTTC
-	-	TRBJ1-3	TRBV7-6	CASSPQRQGSGNTIYF	TGTGCCAGCAGCCCACAAAGGCAGGGCTCTGGAAACACCATATATTTT
-	TRBD2	TRBJ2-3	TRBV5-1	CASRSSGAPTDTQYF	TGCGCCAGCAGATCTAGCGGGGCACCCACAGATACGCAGTATTTT
-	-	TRBJ2-7	TRBV7-2	CASSLVGPLGQGGYEQYF	TGTGCCAGCAGCTTAGTTGGGCCGCTCGGGCAGGGGGGCTACGAGCAGTACTTC
-	TRBD1	TRBJ2-1	TRBV15	CATSPGQESYNEQFF	TGTGCCACCAGTCCTGGACAGGAATCCTACAATGAGCAGTTCTTC
-	-	TRBJ1-1	TRBV7-8	CASSQRPLGAFF	TGTGCCAGCAGCCAGAGGCCTCTGGGAGCTTTCTTT
-	TRBD1	TRBJ1-1	TRBV13	CASSSRQGARAEAFF	TGTGCCAGCAGCTCTCGACAGGGGGCAAGAGCTGAAGCTTTCTTT
-	TRBD2	TRBJ2-5	TRBV7-8	CASSFRTSGGETQYF	TGTGCCAGCAGCTTTAGGACTAGCGGGGGGGAGACCCAGTACTTC
-	TRBD1	TRBJ1-5	TRBV28	CASSLVQGGNQPQHF	TGTGCCAGCAGTTTAGTACAGGGGGGGAATCAGCCCCAGCATTTT
-	-	TRBJ2-1	TRBV6-6	CASSLSGGGNEQFF	TGTGCCAGCAGCCTTAGCGGAGGAGGGAATGAGCAGTTCTTC
-	-	TRBJ1-1	TRBV6-1	CASSEEQGPWTEAFF	TGTGCCAGCAGTGAAGAACAGGGCCCGTGGACTGAAGCTTTCTTT
-	-	TRBJ1-3	TRBV6-5	CASSLGVHSGNTIYF	TGTGCCAGCTCGCTAGGGGTACACTCTGGAAACACCATATATTTT
once	-	TRBJ2-3	TRBV6-4	CASSAQGGDTQYF	TGTGCCAGCAGTGCCCAGGGGGGAGATACGCAGTATTTT
-	-	TRBJ1-2	TRBV6-4	CASSGGSNYGYTF	TGTGCCAGCAGTGGGGGCAGCAACTATGGCTACACCTTC
-	TRBD2	TRBJ2-5	TRBV7-2	CASSLGSSGGQETQYF	TGTGCCAGCAGCTTAGGGTCTAGCGGGGGGCAAGAGACCCAGTACTTC
-	-	TRBJ2-3	TRBV19	CASSIIGDDTQYF	TGTGCCAGTAGTATTATCGGAGATGATACGCAGTATTTT
-	TRBD1	TRBJ1-1	TRBV11-2	CASSRDRAEAFF	TGTGCCAGCAGCCGCGACAGGGCTGAAGCTTTCTTT
-	TRBD1	TRBJ1-5	TRBV7-8	CASSLVQGANQPQHF	TGTGCCAGCAGCTTGGTACAGGGGGCGAATCAGCCCCAGCATTTT
few	TRBD2	TRBJ2-3	TRBV7-9	CASSLFVGTSVTDTQYF	TGTGCCAGCAGCTTATTCGTTGGGACTAGCGTTACAGATACGCAGTATTTT
few	-	TRBJ2-7	TRBV7-7	CASSLDYGKSYEQYF	TGTGCCAGCAGCTTGGATTACGGGAAATCCTACGAGCAGTACTTC